This paragraph covers one T cell receptor (beta chain) sequence. The data belong to a study of blood T cell repertoires in COVID-19. Produced via immunoSEQ multiplex PCR; TCRdb's table is partial and in-frame only. The table records about 300,000 clones, approximately 90% of them present only once. Germline assignment: CDR1 KGHDR and CDR2 SFDVKD. Trimming cost V 4 bases and J 3 bases, with 20 bases left between them. CDR3 length: 17 residues. The origin of this receptor is a man aged 25 to 40 who had recovered from COVID-19. Sequencing was carried out using PBMCs or T cells enriched from blood (not recorded which). The V call is TRBV24-1, the J call TRBJ1-1; D is perhaps TRBD1 (6 bases). CDR3 residues: CATSEATGGRGYTEAFF. CDR3 coding DNA: TGTGCCACCAGTGAGGCGACAGGTGGAAGGGGGTACACTGAAGCTTTCTTT.